This T cell receptor (beta chain) was obtained from a study of cytomegalovirus exposure and HLA in healthy donors. CDR3 length equals 15 residues. After removal of 0 bases from V and 8 bases from J, the junction contained 4 bases not matched to a gene. Germline-derived CDR1 and CDR2 are SGHDT and YYEEEE. PCR amplification relied on 60 Vbeta primers (plus 13 Jbeta primers). Generated by immunoSEQ multiplex PCR, the TCRdb table keeps only in-frame clones and is missing some. Among 95,000 to 150,000 clones listed, 15% to 19% were seen once. Notes on this clone: Its antigen is unidentified.

General study findings and limits: The authors excluded some V segments, including TRBV6-2 and TRBV6-3, as indistinguishable. Researchers reported in a later analysis that common viral pathogens appeared linked to several top clusters. Both high specificity and high sensitivity reportedly marked the classifier's diagnosis of cytomegalovirus status.

Material: PBMCs. The chain combines TRBV5-6 with TRBJ2-1; 11 bases line up with TRBD2. This receptor was taken from a woman under 30 in good health and CMV-seronegative. The CDR3 here is CASSLGTSGWDEQFF. The CDR3 nucleotides are TGTGCCAGCAGCTTGGGGACTAGCGGGTGGGATGAGCAGTTCTTC.